Each of the 2 T cell receptor beta chains below was sequenced from the same sample in a study of T cell therapy after organ transplantation. The table came from immunoSEQ multiplex PCR; TCRdb's copy has only in-frame clones and leaves some out. The data contain about 50,000 clones, 94% of them seen just once; the ten biggest clones take up around 3.2%. For these receptors, no antigen is known. The source material was CD8+ T cells from blood, sampled before autologous CMV-specific T cell therapy. The source of these receptors is a human patient who had received a solid organ transplant and had CMV disease.

This clone was picked up one time. This chain joins TRBV27 and TRBJ1-1; D is uncertain. Germline-derived CDR1 and CDR2 are MNHEY and SMNVEV (reference sequence). Deletions cut 3 bases from V and 8 bases from J, with 13 bases between. CDR3 length: 13 residues. The DNA of the CDR3 is TGTGCCAGCAGTTTTGGTGGGCCCCGAGAAGCTTTCTTT. Amino acid sequence: CASSFGGPREAFF.

The chain has TRBV29-1 and TRBJ2-1, with TRBD1 identical over 7 bases. V gave up 8 bases and J gave up 2 bases; unmatched junction bases: 6. This CDR3 region has 13 residues. Germline V lookup: CDR1 SQVTM, CDR2 ANQGSEA. CDR3 sequence reads: CSLRDRPYNEQFF. The CDR3 bases are TGCAGCCTCCGGGACAGACCCTACAATGAGCAGTTCTTC.